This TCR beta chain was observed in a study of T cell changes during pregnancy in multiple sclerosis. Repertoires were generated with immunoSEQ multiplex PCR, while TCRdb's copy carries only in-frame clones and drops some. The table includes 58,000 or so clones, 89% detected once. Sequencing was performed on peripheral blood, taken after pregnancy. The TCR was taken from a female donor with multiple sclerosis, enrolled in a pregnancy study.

The CDR3 sequence is CAWSSQGYEQYF. The DNA of the CDR3 is TGTGCCTGGAGCTCACAGGGCTACGAGCAGTACTTC. The chain recombines TRBV30 with TRBJ2-7; maybe TRBD1 (6 bases). This CDR3 contains 12 residues. CDR1 is GTSNPN and CDR2 is SVGIG in the germline V gene (reference sequence). The ends were cut back, 3 bases at V and 3 bases at J, with 9 bases in the middle.